These 30 T cell receptor beta chains came from one sample sequenced in a study of shared clonotypes between healthy human individuals (dated by TCRdb to the early 2020s). Library preparation used the immunoSEQ multiplex PCR assay. This immuneACCESS table, as held by TCRdb, lists in-frame sequences with V and J called but not all clones. Of the missing ones, under half trace to an unresolved V gene in checked studies; the others have no known cause. The table for this sample lists some 500,000 clones; roughly 95% of them were counted only once. The ten largest clonotypes hold about 0.067% of the sample. The source material was naive CD4+ T cells sorted from blood. The meaning of the sample's cell subset or site label: CD45RA+ positively selected. These receptors all come from a woman aged 25 to 39 in good health.

The chain employs TRBV28 and TRBJ1-2; D unresolved. This CDR3 spans 14 amino acids. Looked up from germline, CDR1 is MDHEN and CDR2 is SYDVKM. The V end was cut by 5 bases, the J end by 3 bases, with 13 bases between. The DNA of the CDR3 is TGTGCCAGCAGTGTAGCCACAGATTACTATGGCTACACCTTC. This gives the protein CASSVATDYYGYTF.

This chain uses TRBV27 with TRBJ2-1; 8 nucleotides agree with TRBD2. V lost 8 bases, J lost 3 bases, and 9 bases stayed unmatched. There are 15 residues in the CDR3. Germline lookup yields CDR1 MNHEY and CDR2 SMNVEV (reference sequence). The CDR3: CASGREATLYNEQFF. In DNA, the CDR3 is TGTGCCAGCGGGCGGGAGGCCACCCTCTACAATGAGCAGTTCTTC.

This clone appeared once. The rearrangement joins TRBV27 to TRBJ2-7, with D perhaps TRBD1 (5 bases). This CDR3 is built from 15 residues. The V gene lost 3 bases and the J gene lost 2 bases, with 14 bases spanning the gap. Germline loops: CDR1 MNHEY, CDR2 SMNVEV (reference sequence). This CDR3 is CASSFPGRAAYEQYF. DNA for the CDR3: TGTGCCAGCAGTTTTCCCGGCAGGGCGGCCTACGAGCAGTACTTC.

In the case of this clone: Additional DNA sequences in this sample encode the identical CDR3. This chain connects TRBV9 to TRBJ1-3; 7 bases are shared with TRBD1. V lost 3 bases, J lost 2 bases, and 2 bases stayed unmatched. Germline V gene sequence: CDR1 SGDLS, CDR2 YYNGEE. The CDR3 loop spans 14 amino acids. The CDR3 DNA sequence: TGTGCCAGCAGCGCAGACAGGGCTGGAAACACCATATATTTT. This codes for CASSADRAGNTIYF.

The gene calls are TRBV9 and TRBJ2-1; D remains ambiguous. This CDR3 comprises 14 residues. V was cut by 4 bases and J by 5 bases, with 13 bases left in between. Germline CDR1 is SGDLS and CDR2 is YYNGEE. The chain's CDR3 is CASSLGRGHNEQFF. Written as DNA, the CDR3 is TGTGCCAGCAGCTTAGGTCGTGGGCACAATGAGCAGTTCTTC.

V gene TRBV28 combines with J gene TRBJ1-5; weak D call: TRBD1 (5 bases). Per germline, CDR1 MDHEN and CDR2 SYDVKM. V was trimmed by 6 bases and J by 8 bases, leaving 17 bases between them. The CDR3 is made up of 14 amino acids. The CDR3 reads CASSLPRGFKPQHF. Here the CDR3 DNA reads TGTGCCAGCAGCCTCCCTAGGGGTTTCAAGCCCCAGCATTTT.

The chain employs TRBV7-9 and TRBJ2-6, with 10 bases lining up with TRBD1. This CDR3 spans 18 amino acids. V lost 1 base and J lost 1; bases outside the gene matches: 4. Germline assignment: CDR1 SEHNR and CDR2 FQNEAQ (reference sequence). CDR3 DNA: TGTGCCAGCAGCTTAGGACAGGGGGCGAAGTCTGGGGCCAACGTCCTGACTTTC. Translating gives CASSLGQGAKSGANVLTF.

This clone was seen once. The CDR3, as DNA: TGTGCCAGCAGTTTATACCCCCAGGGGGGAAATCAGCCCCAGCATTTT. Its translation: CASSLYPQGGNQPQHF. The chain employs TRBV28 and TRBJ1-5; 7 bases are a match to TRBD1. Germline lookup yields CDR1 MDHEN and CDR2 SYDVKM. The V segment lost 1 base and the J segment 4 bases; nucleotides outside the gene matches: 7. There are 16 residues in the CDR3.

This clone was observed a single time. This rearrangement joins TRBV4-1 to TRBJ2-2; no firm D call. In germline, CDR1 is MGHRA, CDR2 YSYEKL. Trimming left V 2 bases short and J 6 bases short, with 7 bases between. The CDR3 runs to 13 residues. CDR3 residues: CASSQSGPGELFF. CDR3 in DNA: TGCGCCAGCAGCCAATCGGGCCCCGGGGAGCTGTTTTTT.

The chain combines TRBV27 with TRBJ2-2; 10 bases map to TRBD1. The junction had 7 bases not matched to a gene; V was cut back by 2 bases and J by 4 bases. CDR1 MNHEY and CDR2 SMNVEV come from the germline V gene (reference sequence). CDR3 length: 17 residues. CDR3 in DNA: TGTGCCAGCAGTTTAAGGCTGCGGACAGGGGGCACCGGGGAGCTGTTTTTT. Its translation is CASSLRLRTGGTGELFF.

The chain is built from TRBV5-1 and TRBJ2-3; 9 nucleotides line up with TRBD2. V shed 4 bases and J 5 bases; nucleotides not matched to a gene: 11. The CDR3 loop spans 16 amino acids. CDR1 and CDR2 from the germline V gene are SGHRS and YFSETQ. CDR3 in amino acids: CASSPGGPSGIDTQYF. The CDR3 coding sequence is TGCGCCAGCAGCCCGGGAGGCCCTAGCGGGATAGATACGCAGTATTTT.

This chain links TRBV7-9 with TRBJ2-3; 7 bases match TRBD2. V shed 1 base and J 6 bases; nucleotides not matched to a gene: 7. The CDR3 covers 15 residues. Germline values: CDR1 SEHNR, CDR2 FQNEAQ (reference sequence). The chain's CDR3 is CASSLDGGRYDTQYF. The CDR3 coding sequence is TGTGCCAGCAGCTTAGACGGCGGGAGATACGATACGCAGTATTTT. Full variable domain (remainder filled in from reference TRBV7-9 and TRBJ2-3): DTGVSQNPRHKITKRGQNVTFRCDPISEHNRLYWYRQTLGQGPEFLTYFQNEAQLEKSRLLSDRFSAERPKGSFSTLEIQRTEQGDSAMYLCASSLDGGRYDTQYFGPGTRLTVL.

V usage is TRBV6-6 and J usage is TRBJ2-5, with D possibly matching TRBD2 (5 bases). The CDR3 has 12 residues. CDR1 is MNHNY and CDR2 is SVGAGI in the germline V gene (reference sequence). Trimming shortened V by 6 bases and J by 3 bases, and 8 bases separated the two germline ends. The CDR3 nucleotides are TGTGCCAGCAGCCGGGGAGAAGAGACCCAGTACTTC. It codes for CASSRGEETQYF.

The rearrangement links TRBV28 to TRBJ2-1; no clear D gene. Trimming left V 3 bases short and J 11 bases short, with 8 bases between. This CDR3 is built from 11 residues. Germline CDR1 and CDR2: MDHEN and SYDVKM. The CDR3 region has the DNA TGTGCCAGCAGTTTCTTTGAGCAGCAGTTCTTC. Translated: CASSFFEQQFF.

The rearrangement joins TRBV6-1 to TRBJ2-3; D not resolved. The V end lost 8 bases, the J end lost 1 base, and 7 bases lay between the germline ends. Germline V gives CDR1 MNHNS, CDR2 SASEGT. There are 12 residues in the CDR3. The DNA for the CDR3 is TGTGCCAGCGCCCAGGGCACAGATACGCAGTATTTT. As protein: CASAQGTDTQYF.

The J gene is TRBJ1-4, the V gene TRBV6-1; D remains unclear. V was trimmed by 8 bases and J by 3 bases, leaving 13 bases between them. CDR1 is MNHNS and CDR2 is SASEGT in the germline V gene. The CDR3 extends over 14 amino acids. CDR3 region: CASRGGSPNEKLFF. In DNA form, the CDR3 reads TGTGCCAGCCGGGGAGGGAGTCCTAATGAAAAACTGTTTTTT.

V and J are TRBV27 and TRBJ2-3; possible D gene TRBD2, 6 bases. Per germline, CDR1 MNHEY and CDR2 SMNVEV (reference sequence). The CDR3 loop spans 18 amino acids. V lost 5 bases and J 2 bases, leaving 23 bases between the germline ends. The CDR3 spells CASSLIFGGGGATDTQYF. CDR3 in DNA: TGTGCCAGCAGTCTTATCTTCGGGGGTGGGGGAGCCACAGATACGCAGTATTTT.

The J gene is TRBJ2-7, the V gene TRBV28, with 9 bases fitting TRBD2. The CDR3 covers 13 residues. Germline values: CDR1 MDHEN, CDR2 SYDVKM. The V segment lost 8 bases and the J segment 7 bases; nucleotides outside the gene matches: 9. The CDR3 protein is CASWSGRYREQYF. CDR3 DNA: TGTGCCAGCTGGAGCGGGAGGTATCGGGAGCAGTACTTC.

The J gene is TRBJ1-2, the V gene TRBV28, with D uncertain. Trimming pared 4 bases from V and 8 bases from J, leaving 14 bases between. There are 13 residues in the CDR3. CDR1 is MDHEN, CDR2 SYDVKM, per germline. CDR3 residues: CASSSYDQRGYTF. The CDR3 nucleotides are TGTGCCAGCAGTTCCTACGACCAAAGGGGCTACACCTTC.

The rearrangement links TRBV7-9 to TRBJ2-1, with 10 bases aligning to TRBD2. CDR3 length equals 15 residues. CDR1 and CDR2 (germline): SEHNR, FQNEAQ (reference sequence). Trimming took 3 bases from V and 9 from J; bases not matched to a gene: 8. Here the CDR3 DNA reads TGTGCCAGCAGCTTCGAGCGGGAGGGCCACGGTGAGCAGTTCTTC. Translation gives CASSFEREGHGEQFF.

This clone is a singleton in its sample. The CDR3 DNA is TGTGCCTGGAGTGTGCGGCAGAGGAGGGTTGTTACAGATACGCAGTATTTT. Amino acid sequence: CAWSVRQRRVVTDTQYF. V gene TRBV30 combines with J gene TRBJ2-3; tentative D call: TRBD2 (6 bases). From germline, CDR1 is GTSNPN and CDR2 SVGIG (reference sequence). V was pared by 0 bases and J by 3 bases, with 19 bases between. This CDR3 spans 17 amino acids.

On this clone: Other DNA sequences in the same sample also yield this CDR3. V gene TRBV2 combines with J gene TRBJ2-7; 7 positions match TRBD1. CDR3 length: 14 residues. With V trimmed by 4 bases and J by 3 bases, 6 bases remained unmatched. CDR1 and CDR2 (germline): SNHLY, FYNNEI. The CDR3: CASSVQGDSYEQYF. The CDR3, as DNA: TGTGCCAGCAGTGTCCAGGGGGATAGCTACGAGCAGTACTTC.

This clone was counted once. This rearrangement joins TRBV19 to TRBJ2-7; the match to TRBD1 covers 9 bases. The CDR3 length is 19 residues. CDR1 and CDR2 from the germline V gene are LNHDA and SQIVND (reference sequence). Trimming cost V 5 bases and J 3 bases; bases outside gene matches: 20. CDR3 protein: CASSLTPGQGTGPIYEQYF. CDR3 nucleotides: TGTGCCAGTAGTTTGACCCCGGGACAGGGTACGGGCCCTATCTACGAGCAGTACTTC.

This chain joins TRBV5-8 and TRBJ1-4; TRBD1 is a possible D gene (6 bases). The germline gives CDR1 SGHTS, CDR2 YDEGEE. The CDR3 extends over 16 amino acids. The V gene lost 3 bases and the J gene lost 6 bases, with 18 bases spanning the gap. CDR3 sequence (DNA): TGTGCCAGCAGCTGGGCCCAACAGGGACAATATGAAAAACTGTTTTTT. This encodes CASSWAQQGQYEKLFF.

V gene TRBV29-1 combines with J gene TRBJ2-7; TRBD1 aligns across 12 bases. The CDR3 is made up of 13 amino acids. Trimming removed 4 bases from V and 6 bases from J; junction bases left unmatched: 4. From germline, CDR1 is SQVTM and CDR2 ANQGSEA. In DNA, the CDR3 is TGCAGCGTTGCCGGGACAGGGGGCTTCGAGCAGTACTTC. Its protein is CSVAGTGGFEQYF.

This chain uses TRBV5-4 with TRBJ2-1; 13 bases agree with TRBD2. This CDR3 has 16 amino acids. CDR1 SGHNT and CDR2 YYREEE come from the germline V gene (reference sequence). Trimming removed 4 bases from V and 8 bases from J; junction bases left unmatched: 9. DNA of the CDR3: TGTGCCAGCAGCCGGAGGACTAGCGGGAGTATCGATGAGCAGTTCTTC. Protein product: CASSRRTSGSIDEQFF.

The chain uses TRBV19 and TRBJ2-2; maybe TRBD2 (5 bases). Germline V gene data show CDR1 as LNHDA and CDR2 as SQIVND (reference sequence). The CDR3 runs to 14 residues. V lost 5 bases and J 6 bases, leaving 13 bases between the germline ends. CDR3 in DNA: TGTGCCAGTAGTGGGTCGGTTAGCGCCGGGGAGCTGTTTTTT. Translating gives CASSGSVSAGELFF.

V and J are TRBV28 and TRBJ1-2, with D maybe TRBD1 (6 bases). The V end lost 6 bases, the J end lost 5 bases, and 25 bases lay between the germline ends. Germline CDR1 reads MDHEN; CDR2 reads SYDVKM. The CDR3 covers 17 residues. The CDR3 nucleotides are TGTGCCAGCAGGAAAGGGGGGACCGCTTACTATCCTTATGGCTACACCTTC. Translation: CASRKGGTAYYPYGYTF.

CDR3 DNA: TGTGCCAGCAGCGTCAGGGGGGGATTTTGGGAGGCCCACGAGCAGTACTTC. It is translated as CASSVRGGFWEAHEQYF. The chain couples TRBV13 to TRBJ2-7; possibly TRBD1 or TRBD2 for D (7 bases each). This CDR3 is built from 17 residues. Trimming took 5 bases from V and 5 from J, leaving 25 bases between them. Germline CDR1 is PRHDT and CDR2 is FYEKMQ (reference sequence).

A note on this clone: This sample includes further DNA sequences coding for the same CDR3. This chain connects TRBV18 to TRBJ1-5; the D gene is possibly TRBD1 (5 bases). V lost 3 bases, J lost 4 bases, and 10 bases lay in between. The CDR3 is 14 residues long. The V gene's germline CDR1 is KGHSH and CDR2 LQKENI. Here the CDR3 DNA reads TGTGCCAGCTCACCGTCGGGGGATAATCAGCCCCAGCATTTT. Encoded protein: CASSPSGDNQPQHF.